The 27 T cell receptor beta chains presented below share a single source sample, sequenced in a study of T cell responses to AZD1222 COVID-19 vaccine. Only in-frame clones appear in the TCRdb table, and some are missing; sequencing was by immunoSEQ multiplex PCR. The sample lists 150,000 to 200,000 clones; roughly nine tenths were seen once. The specimen comprised peripheral blood, sampled on day 0 of AZD1222 vaccination. The source of these receptors is an adult in good health.

V gene TRBV24-1 combines with J gene TRBJ2-1; 9 bases align to TRBD1. The V segment lost 6 bases and the J segment 5 bases; nucleotides outside the gene matches: 7. The CDR3 sequence is 15 residues long. Per germline, CDR1 KGHDR and CDR2 SFDVKD. The CDR3 sequence is CATSPGTGIHNEQFF. CDR3 nucleotide sequence: TGTGCCACCAGTCCAGGGACAGGGATCCACAATGAGCAGTTCTTC.

The chain is built from TRBV4-2 and TRBJ1-3; D remains ambiguous. The ends were cut back, 0 bases at V and 0 bases at J, with 6 bases in the middle. This CDR3 has 15 amino acids. CDR1 and CDR2 from the germline V gene are LGHNA and YNFKEQ. CDR3 DNA sequence: TGTGCCAGCAGCCAAGAGCGGTACTCTGGAAACACCATATATTTT. It encodes CASSQERYSGNTIYF.

The rearrangement links TRBV10-3 to TRBJ1-4; possibly TRBD1 for D (5 bases). V lost 5 bases, J lost 8 bases, and 6 bases lay in between. The germline CDR1 and CDR2 sequences are ENHRY and SYGVKD. The CDR3 is 11 amino acids. CDR3 DNA: TGTGCCATCAGTACAGGAGAAAAACTGTTTTTT. Translated: CAISTGEKLFF.

Only one count was recorded for this clone. The rearrangement links TRBV30 to TRBJ1-2; 7 bases fit TRBD1. CDR1 is GTSNPN, CDR2 SVGIG, per germline (reference sequence). The CDR3 consists of 15 residues. The chain's CDR3 is CAHGSEDRRDYGYTF. The CDR3 DNA reads as TGTGCTCACGGATCAGAGGACAGGCGGGACTATGGCTACACCTTC.

The gene calls are TRBV6-1 and TRBJ1-2; D is uncertain. This CDR3 is 13 amino acids long. The V end was cut by 1 base, the J end by 8 bases, with 11 bases between. Germline V lookup: CDR1 MNHNS, CDR2 SASEGT. The CDR3 sequence: CASSEVVGFGYTF. The CDR3, as DNA: TGTGCCAGCAGTGAAGTGGTGGGTTTCGGCTACACCTTC.

The V call is TRBV30, the J call TRBJ2-1; 11 positions match TRBD2. Germline CDR1 is GTSNPN and CDR2 is SVGIG (reference sequence). The CDR3 is made up of 13 amino acids. The V segment lost 0 bases and the J segment 15 bases; nucleotides outside the gene matches: 7. CDR3 in amino acids: CAWSVLAGAPRFF. CDR3 DNA sequence: TGTGCCTGGAGTGTACTAGCGGGGGCCCCTCGGTTCTTC.

The chain has TRBV6-2 or TRBV6-3 and TRBJ2-1; 7 bases fit TRBD2. V lost 0 bases and J lost 8; bases outside the gene matches: 4. The CDR3 has 14 amino acids. Germline V CDR1 and CDR2: MNHEY, SVGEGT. The CDR3 bases are TGTGCCAGCAGTTACTCGAGGGGAGGGGATGAGCAGTTCTTC. Translating it yields CASSYSRGGDEQFF.

The rearrangement uses TRBV3-1 (or the pseudogene TRBV3-2) and TRBJ1-3, with D tentatively TRBD1 (6 bases). Per germline, CDR1 LGHDT and CDR2 YNNKEL (reference sequence). V dropped 4 bases and J dropped 4 bases, with 11 bases sitting between them. This CDR3 is 14 amino acids long. DNA of the CDR3: TGTGCCAGCAGCCTTACGGACAGAGGAAACACCATATATTTT. Amino acid sequence: CASSLTDRGNTIYF.

The rearrangement uses TRBV7-9 and TRBJ2-3; 8 bases line up with TRBD1. Trimming removed 5 bases from V and 2 bases from J; junction bases left unmatched: 9. Looked up from germline, CDR1 is SEHNR and CDR2 is FQNEAQ (reference sequence). This CDR3 comprises 16 residues. The CDR3 reads CASSAPGGAPTDTQYF. Written as DNA, the CDR3 is TGTGCCAGCAGCGCGCCAGGGGGCGCGCCCACAGATACGCAGTATTTT.

This clone was picked up one time. J is TRBJ1-6 and V is TRBV7-2, with 8 bases identical to TRBD1. Germline CDR1 and CDR2: SGHTA and FQGNSA. The CDR3 covers 15 residues. The V segment lost 2 bases and the J segment 9 bases; nucleotides outside the gene matches: 6. The DNA for the CDR3 is TGTGCCAGCAGCTTAAGCCAGGGGGCTCTTTCACCCCTCCACTTT. This gives the protein CASSLSQGALSPLHF.

This chain uses TRBV11-3 with TRBJ2-3; TRBD2 matches at 9 bases. CDR3 length equals 17 residues. Germline CDR1 reads SGHNT; CDR2 reads YENEEA. V was clipped by 4 bases and J by 1 base; unmatched bases: 9. The CDR3 protein is CASSSSRGGGGTDTQYF. The CDR3 DNA reads TGTGCCAGCAGCTCCTCTAGGGGCGGGGGGGGCACAGATACGCAGTATTTT.

The rearrangement links TRBV7-8 to TRBJ1-1, with TRBD1 as a possible D gene (5 bases). The germline gives CDR1 SGHVS, CDR2 FQNEAQ. Trimming removed 5 bases at V and 1 base at J, with 14 bases between. This CDR3 contains 15 residues. CDR3 region: CASSLRRGGNTEAFF. For the CDR3, the DNA is TGTGCCAGCAGCCTCCGCCGCGGGGGGAACACTGAAGCTTTCTTT.

The chain joins TRBV10-3 to TRBJ1-1, with D unresolved. This CDR3 contains 12 residues. The V end lost 6 bases, the J end lost 6 bases, and 11 bases lay between the germline ends. Germline CDR1 reads ENHRY; CDR2 reads SYGVKD. The CDR3 sequence: CAISHLKSEAFF. The CDR3, as DNA: TGTGCCATCAGCCATTTGAAATCTGAAGCTTTCTTT.

J is TRBJ1-5 and V is TRBV7-8, with unresolved D. Germline V gene data show CDR1 as SGHVS and CDR2 as FQNEAQ. This CDR3 spans 12 amino acids. Between the trimmed V and J ends, which lost 5 bases and 4 bases, there was a span of 6 bases. The CDR3 loop reads CASSRPNQPQHF. CDR3 nucleotide sequence: TGTGCCAGCAGCCGCCCAAATCAGCCCCAGCATTTT.

This chain links TRBV5-4 with TRBJ1-2, with a possible D match to TRBD1 (5 bases). The CDR3 spans 14 residues. The germline V gene has CDR1 SGHNT and CDR2 YYREEE (reference sequence). V was trimmed by 3 bases and J by 2 bases, leaving 11 bases between them. CDR3 DNA sequence: TGTGCCAGCAGCTCCGGGACCCAAAACTATGGCTACACCTTC. It codes for CASSSGTQNYGYTF.

This chain uses TRBV6-2 or TRBV6-3 with TRBJ2-1; 11 bases map to TRBD1. Per germline, CDR1 MNHEY and CDR2 SVGEGT. Trimming cost V 2 bases and J 7 bases; bases outside gene matches: 7. There are 16 residues in the CDR3. The CDR3 sequence is CASSYPAGTGGNEQFF. The CDR3 DNA sequence: TGTGCCAGCAGTTACCCAGCCGGGACAGGGGGAAATGAGCAGTTCTTC.

This clone occurred once. The chain employs TRBV27 and TRBJ2-3; 15 bases match TRBD2. The germline CDR1 and CDR2 sequences are MNHEY and SMNVEV (reference sequence). CDR3 length equals 18 residues. V lost 6 bases, J lost 2 bases, and 9 bases stayed unmatched. CDR3 region: CASSTGTSGGTYTDTQYF. In DNA, the CDR3 is TGTGCCAGCAGCACCGGGACTAGCGGGGGGACTTACACAGATACGCAGTATTTT.

This clone occurred a few times. J is TRBJ2-7 and V is TRBV18; TRBD1 aligns across 9 bases. This CDR3 comprises 14 residues. Germline values: CDR1 KGHSH, CDR2 LQKENI. V shed 4 bases, J shed 3 bases, and the junction held 4 bases outside the gene matches. As DNA, the CDR3 is TGTGCCAGCTCACTTCCGGGACAGGGCTACGAGCAGTACTTC. Translating it yields CASSLPGQGYEQYF. Variable domain in full (rest from reference TRBV18 and TRBJ2-7): NAGVMQNPRHLVRRRGQEARLRCSPMKGHSHVYWYRQLPEEGLKFMVYLQKENIIDESGMPKERFSAEFPKEGPSILRIQQVVRGDSAAYFCASSLPGQGYEQYFGPGTRLTVT.

The chain carries TRBV6-5 and TRBJ1-2, with D unresolved. Trimming cost V 0 bases and J 8 bases, with 10 bases left between them. Germline CDR1 and CDR2: MNHEY and SVGAGI. This CDR3 is 13 amino acids long. The CDR3 DNA is TGTGCCAGCAGTTACTCCGGGCCCTCCGGCTACACCTTC. Protein sequence: CASSYSGPSGYTF.

This clone was seen a handful of times. CDR3 nucleotide sequence: TGTGCCAGCAGCTTAGAACAGGCCCTCAGAGGTGGCTACACCTTC. Encoded protein: CASSLEQALRGGYTF. V is TRBV11-2 and J is TRBJ1-2, with D maybe TRBD1 (5 bases). Germline V gene lookup returns CDR1 SGHAT and CDR2 FQNNGV. The CDR3 loop spans 15 amino acids. Trimming left V 0 bases short and J 7 bases short, with 15 bases between.

The J gene is TRBJ2-5, the V gene TRBV5-5; D is undetermined. CDR3 length: 16 amino acids. V was pared by 2 bases and J by 5 bases, with 19 bases between. Germline V gene data show CDR1 as SGHKS and CDR2 as YYEKEE (reference sequence). CDR3 nucleotide sequence: TGTGCCAGCAGCTTTGCGGTCCTTCGGACGGAGGAGACCCAGTACTTC. Protein sequence: CASSFAVLRTEETQYF. The full variable domain, rest sourced from reference TRBV5-5 and TRBJ2-5, is DAGVTQSPTHLIKTRGQQVTLRCSPISGHKSVSWYQQVLGQGPQFIFQYYEKEERGRGNFPDRFSARQFPNYSSELNVNALLLGDSALYLCASSFAVLRTEETQYFGPGTRLLVL.

V gene TRBV12-3 or TRBV12-4 combines with J gene TRBJ2-5; 9 positions agree with TRBD1. Trimming removed 5 bases from V and 5 bases from J; junction bases left unmatched: 3. The CDR3 covers 13 residues. CDR3 protein: CASSTGGGETQYF. The CDR3 nucleotides are TGTGCCAGCAGTACAGGGGGCGGGGAGACCCAGTACTTC.

The chain recombines TRBV29-1 with TRBJ1-1, with 10 bases matching TRBD1. Germline assignment: CDR1 SQVTM and CDR2 ANQGSEA. This CDR3 has 15 amino acids. V lost 3 bases to trimming and J lost 10 bases; unmatched junction nucleotides: 14. CDR3 bases: TGCAGCGTTGAGACACCGGGACAGGGGTGGGTTGCAGCTTTCTTT. Residues: CSVETPGQGWVAAFF. The full variable domain, its missing parts supplied by reference TRBV29-1 and TRBJ1-1, is SAVISQKPSRDICQRGTSLTIQCQVDSQVTMMFWYRQQPGQSLTLIATANQGSEATYESGFVIDKFPISRPNLTFSTLTVSNMSPEDSSIYLCSVETPGQGWVAAFFGQGTRLTVV.

The rearrangement links TRBV3-1 (or the pseudogene TRBV3-2) to TRBJ1-2, with TRBD1 matching 7 bases. The CDR3 is 15 residues long. V lost 1 base, J lost 8 bases, and 10 bases stayed unmatched. Germline CDR1 and CDR2: LGHDT and YNNKEL (reference sequence). CDR3 region: CASSQVAQGVCGYTF. The CDR3, as DNA: TGTGCCAGCAGCCAAGTTGCCCAGGGGGTGTGCGGCTACACCTTC.

This chain joins TRBV19 and TRBJ1-5; 8 bases fit TRBD1. With V trimmed by 3 bases and J by 3 bases, 7 bases remained unmatched. The CDR3 is 16 residues long. The germline V gene encodes CDR1 LNHDA and CDR2 SQIVND (reference sequence). The CDR3 region is CASSMFQGAVNQPQHF. In DNA form, the CDR3 reads TGTGCCAGTAGTATGTTCCAGGGGGCCGTCAATCAGCCCCAGCATTTT.

The CDR3 is CASSAGGIETQYF. DNA for the CDR3: TGTGCCAGCAGCGCCGGGGGTATCGAGACCCAGTACTTC. The rearrangement links TRBV9 to TRBJ2-5, with D possibly matching TRBD2 (6 bases). Germline V gene sequence: CDR1 SGDLS, CDR2 YYNGEE. Trimming took off 3 bases at V and 5 bases at J, with 11 bases between the two ends. This CDR3 comprises 13 residues.

The gene calls are TRBV5-4 and TRBJ1-1, with D possibly matching TRBD1 (5 bases). Trimming cost V 0 bases and J 0 bases, with 6 bases left between them. This CDR3 is built from 14 residues. Per germline, CDR1 SGHNT and CDR2 YYREEE (reference sequence). The CDR3 loop reads CASSLGGVNTEAFF. CDR3 nucleotide sequence: TGTGCCAGCAGCTTGGGAGGGGTGAACACTGAAGCTTTCTTT.